One sample yielded the 10 T cell receptor beta chains listed below, sequenced in a study of blood T cell repertoires in COVID-19. Method: immunoSEQ multiplex PCR; TCRdb's copy keeps in-frame clones and lacks some. Here the sample spans approximately 53,000 clones, more than 80% being singletons. The material sequenced was peripheral blood. Receptor source: a man aged 35-49 years with acute or convalescent COVID-19.

The gene calls are TRBV2 and TRBJ2-1, with TRBD2 identical over 12 bases. Germline-derived CDR1 and CDR2 are SNHLY and FYNNEI. Trimming removed 0 bases from V and 6 bases from J; junction bases left unmatched: 3. This CDR3 region has 16 residues. The CDR3 loop reads CASSEARLAGVNEQFF. DNA of the CDR3: TGTGCCAGCAGTGAAGCGCGACTAGCGGGGGTCAATGAGCAGTTCTTC.

This CDR3 reads CASSLGQGFPDTQYF. In DNA form, the CDR3 reads TGTGCCAGCAGCTTGGGACAGGGATTTCCAGATACGCAGTATTTT. V usage is TRBV9 and J usage is TRBJ2-3, with TRBD1 matching over 9 bases. CDR1 is SGDLS and CDR2 is YYNGEE in the germline V gene. This CDR3 is built from 15 residues. V lost 4 bases and J lost 4; bases outside the gene matches: 7. Using reference TRBV9 and TRBJ2-3 for the parts outside the CDR3, the full variable domain is DSGVTQTPKHLITATGQRVTLRCSPRSGDLSVYWYQQSLDQGLQFLIQYYNGEERAKGNILERFSAQQFPDLHSELNLSSLELGDSALYFCASSLGQGFPDTQYFGPGTRLTVL.

DNA for the CDR3: TGTGCCAGCAGCCAACCCGGGACAGGGCTCTATGGCTACACCTTC. The encoded protein is CASSQPGTGLYGYTF. This chain connects TRBV3-1 (or the pseudogene TRBV3-2) to TRBJ1-2, with TRBD1 identical over 9 bases. The ends lost 2 bases at V and 4 bases at J; junction bases unmatched: 5. From germline, CDR1 is LGHDT and CDR2 YNNKEL (reference sequence). The CDR3 totals 15 residues.

The chain links TRBV9 to TRBJ2-7; D is undetermined. The germline V gene has CDR1 SGDLS and CDR2 YYNGEE. V was shortened by 2 bases and J by 2 bases, with 14 bases between the two germline ends. The CDR3 spans 15 residues. The CDR3, as DNA: TGTGCCAGCAGCGTCCACCCTGACACCACCTACGAGCAGTACTTC. Amino acid sequence: CASSVHPDTTYEQYF.

This rearrangement joins TRBV10-3 to TRBJ1-1; a possible D gene is TRBD1 (6 bases). V was cut by 7 bases and J by 0 bases, with 12 bases left in between. The germline CDR1 and CDR2 sequences are ENHRY and SYGVKD. This CDR3 has 14 amino acids. DNA of the CDR3: TGTGCCATCATGCCGGACAGCTTGAACACTGAAGCTTTCTTT. It translates to CAIMPDSLNTEAFF.

V usage is TRBV19 and J usage is TRBJ1-2, with 8 bases matching TRBD1. The CDR3 has 14 amino acids. Per germline, CDR1 LNHDA and CDR2 SQIVND (reference sequence). V dropped 2 bases and J dropped 2; count of bases not matched to a gene: 1. As DNA, the CDR3 is TGTGCCAGTAGTATACAGGGGGCGAACTATGGCTACACCTTC. Its translation: CASSIQGANYGYTF.

Only one count was recorded for this clone. V is TRBV25-1 and J is TRBJ1-3; no clear D gene. Per germline, CDR1 MGHDK and CDR2 SYGVNS. This CDR3 region has 14 residues. Trimming pared 7 bases from V and 0 bases from J, leaving 10 bases between. This CDR3 is CASTGTGSGNTIYF. CDR3 nucleotide sequence: TGTGCCAGCACGGGAACGGGCTCTGGAAACACCATATATTTT.

The chain recombines TRBV6-6 with TRBJ1-1; D is perhaps TRBD1 (5 bases). The ends were cut back, 5 bases at V and 8 bases at J, with 24 bases in the middle. This CDR3 contains 16 residues. Germline CDR1 MNHNY, CDR2 SVGAGI (reference sequence). The CDR3 loop reads CASSQTVGSVTEEAFF. CDR3 bases: TGTGCCAGCAGTCAAACCGTGGGGTCTGTGACAGAAGAAGCTTTCTTT.

This chain connects TRBV15 to TRBJ2-1; TRBD2 might be the D (6 bases). This CDR3 contains 18 residues. Germline loops: CDR1 LNHNV, CDR2 YYDKDF (reference sequence). Trimming took 7 bases from V and 0 from J, leaving 22 bases between them. The CDR3 DNA reads TGTGCCACCACCATAGGGTGGGGTACCGGGGGCTCCTACAATGAGCAGTTCTTC. It yields the protein CATTIGWGTGGSYNEQFF.

The J gene is TRBJ2-1, the V gene TRBV18, with 9 bases identical to TRBD1. The V and J ends lost 2 bases and 8 bases, in that order; junction bases with no gene match: 4. This CDR3 is built from 14 residues. Looked up from germline, CDR1 is KGHSH and CDR2 is LQKENI. The CDR3 DNA follows: TGTGCCAGCTCACCAACGGGACAGGGCTATGAGCAGTTCTTC. This codes for CASSPTGQGYEQFF.